This T cell receptor (beta chain) stems from a study of cytomegalovirus exposure and HLA in healthy donors. Germline V gene data show CDR1 as MDHEN and CDR2 as SYDVKM. The CDR3 spans 13 residues. Trimming removed 3 bases at V and 8 bases at J, with 13 bases between. The PCR used 60 Vbeta and 13 Jbeta primers. Per the original data handling: The count from a later analysis was tens of millions of unique TCR beta chains, some 10 million of them shared. The assay was immunoSEQ multiplex PCR, and TCRdb's table has in-frame clones only and misses some. Clone size and V and J calls were adopted from that table, with D and trimming inferred from the DNA. The sample yields fewer than 95,000 clones, about 70% seen once.

The sequencing sample was made of PBMCs. The TCR was taken from a middle-aged man in good health and CMV-seronegative. V usage is TRBV28 and J usage is TRBJ1-2, with D possibly TRBD1 on 5 matching bases. CDR3 bases: TGTGCCAGCAGTTTTAGTATGACAGTCGGCTACACCTTC. It is translated as CASSFSMTVGYTF.